This entry lists 19 T cell receptor beta chains sequenced from one sample in a study of shared clonotypes between healthy human individuals. Naivety among CD8 cells was defined by CD45RO negativity and positive CCR7 selection, thereby excluding terminally differentiated effector memory CD45RA+ cells. Sequencing used immunoSEQ multiplex PCR; TCRdb keeps in-frame clones, though not all of them. The sample lists about 2.2 million clones, roughly 95% seen once, with under 2% in the top ten. The sequencing sample was made of naive CD8+ T cells from PBMCs. The origin of the receptors is a man aged 18 to 30 in good health. Some clones in this sample may be carry-over from other donors' samples.

V usage is TRBV7-9 and J usage is TRBJ1-1; 8 bases line up with TRBD1. This CDR3 region has 15 residues. Germline trimming cut 7 bases from V and 0 bases from J; bases unmatched to any gene: 7. Germline V gene sequence: CDR1 SEHNR, CDR2 FQNEAQ (reference sequence). CDR3 sequence (DNA): TGTGCCAGCACCGAGACAGGGGCCATGAACACTGAAGCTTTCTTT. This sequence encodes CASTETGAMNTEAFF.

The V and J genes are TRBV5-4 and TRBJ1-3, with D possibly TRBD1 on 6 matching bases. Trimming shortened V by 5 bases and J by 0 bases, and 15 bases separated the two germline ends. The length of the CDR3 is 16 residues. Germline CDR1 SGHNT, CDR2 YYREEE (reference sequence). The CDR3 DNA is TGTGCCAGCAGTTCGCCGGACAGTTCCTCTGGAAACACCATATATTTT. Translation: CASSSPDSSSGNTIYF.

DNA for the CDR3: TGTGCCAGCAGCTTAGGGACAGGACGCACAGATACGCAGTATTTT. Encoded protein: CASSLGTGRTDTQYF. The genes are TRBV11-2 and TRBJ2-3, with 7 bases aligning to TRBD1. The ends lost 1 base at V and 1 base at J; junction bases unmatched: 2. Germline V gives CDR1 SGHAT, CDR2 FQNNGV. The CDR3 is made up of 15 amino acids.

This sequence joins TRBV5-1 and TRBJ2-7; D possibly matches TRBD1 or TRBD2 (5 bases each). This CDR3 has 17 residues. Trimming removed 0 bases from V and 2 bases from J, with 18 bases in between. CDR1 SGHRS and CDR2 YFSETQ come from the germline V gene. The CDR3 is CASSLVVWDEEAYEQYF. The CDR3 nucleotides are TGCGCCAGCAGCTTGGTAGTCTGGGACGAGGAAGCCTACGAGCAGTACTTC.

The chain uses TRBV7-3 and TRBJ2-6; TRBD1 matches 7 bases. The CDR3 has 16 amino acids. The trim removed 4 bases at V and 0 bases at J, leaving 3 bases unmatched. Germline CDR1 and CDR2: SGHTA and FQGTGA. The CDR3 spells CASSSWDSSGANVLTF. The CDR3 nucleotides are TGTGCCAGCAGCTCCTGGGACAGCTCTGGGGCCAACGTCCTGACTTTC. Together with reference TRBV7-3 and TRBJ2-6, the CDR3 gives the full variable domain: GAGVSQTPSNKVTEKGKYVELRCDPISGHTALYWYRQSLGQGPEFLIYFQGTGAADDSGLPNDRFFAVRPEGSVSTLKIQRTERGDSAVYLCASSSWDSSGANVLTFGAGSRLTVL.

The chain carries TRBV13 and TRBJ2-7; 11 positions agree with TRBD2. The length of the CDR3 is 15 residues. CDR1 and CDR2 from the germline V gene are PRHDT and FYEKMQ (reference sequence). Trimming cost V 5 bases and J 2 bases; bases outside gene matches: 5. This CDR3 reads CASSIGTSGTYEQYF. The CDR3 bases are TGTGCCAGCAGCATCGGGACTAGCGGTACCTACGAGCAGTACTTC.

The V call is TRBV7-9, the J call TRBJ2-7; TRBD2 aligns across 11 bases. In germline, CDR1 is SEHNR, CDR2 FQNEAQ (reference sequence). The CDR3 sequence is 17 residues long. V lost 4 bases to trimming and J lost 0 bases; unmatched junction nucleotides: 8. CDR3 nucleotide sequence: TGTGCCAGCAGCTCGACGCGACTAGCGGGGCCCTCCTACGAGCAGTACTTC. Translation gives CASSSTRLAGPSYEQYF.

This chain joins TRBV4-1 and TRBJ1-5; TRBD1 is a possible D gene (6 bases). The CDR3 runs 13 residues. Trimming pared 4 bases from V and 4 bases from J, leaving 8 bases between. Germline assignment: CDR1 MGHRA and CDR2 YSYEKL. CDR3 bases: TGCGCCAGCAGCCGACAGGAGAATCAGCCCCAGCATTTT. Translation: CASSRQENQPQHF.

The chain has TRBV27 and TRBJ2-7; D remains ambiguous. Per the germline V gene, CDR1 is MNHEY and CDR2 is SMNVEV (reference sequence). The ends were cut back, 0 bases at V and 0 bases at J, with 12 bases in the middle. The CDR3 has 16 residues. The CDR3 DNA is TGTGCCAGCAGTTTATCGATGGGGATAATCTCCTACGAGCAGTACTTC. Its translation: CASSLSMGIISYEQYF.

This rearrangement joins TRBV6-6 to TRBJ1-2, with 8 bases that match TRBD1. Germline trimming cut 2 bases from V and 8 bases from J; bases unmatched to any gene: 10. From germline, CDR1 is MNHNY and CDR2 SVGAGI (reference sequence). The CDR3 spans 15 residues. The CDR3 nucleotides read TGTGCCAGCAGTTACATAGGACCGGACAGGGAAGGCTACACCTTC. Its translation: CASSYIGPDREGYTF.

V is TRBV7-9 and J is TRBJ1-4; D unresolved. Germline assignment: CDR1 SEHNR and CDR2 FQNEAQ (reference sequence). CDR3 length equals 17 residues. Trimming left V 3 bases short and J 5 bases short, with 19 bases between. Here the CDR3 reads CASSFVLGQNVNEKLFF. CDR3 sequence (DNA): TGTGCCAGCAGCTTTGTTCTTGGTCAGAACGTAAATGAAAAACTGTTTTTT.

This rearrangement joins TRBV11-2 to TRBJ1-2; a weak D match, TRBD1 (5 bases). V was clipped by 8 bases and J by 7 bases, with 26 bases between them. This CDR3 is built from 16 residues. CDR1 is SGHAT, CDR2 FQNNGV, per germline. The CDR3 loop reads CASQGEGIRVSSGYTF. The CDR3 nucleotides are TGTGCCAGCCAAGGGGAAGGTATCAGGGTATCCTCTGGCTACACCTTC.

The V call is TRBV2, the J call TRBJ2-7; D gene unclear. Germline V CDR1 and CDR2: SNHLY, FYNNEI. There are 13 residues in the CDR3. V lost 3 bases, J lost 2 bases, and 8 bases lay in between. The CDR3 loop is CASSDVSTYEQYF. CDR3 nucleotide sequence: TGTGCCAGCAGTGATGTCAGTACCTACGAGCAGTACTTC.

J is TRBJ1-5 and V is TRBV7-2, with 11 bases aligning to TRBD1. Per the germline V gene, CDR1 is SGHTA and CDR2 is FQGNSA. The CDR3 length is 15 residues. V dropped 4 bases and J dropped 6; count of bases not matched to a gene: 5. The CDR3 DNA sequence: TGTGCCAGCAGCTCCTCCGGGACAGGGGGTCAGCCCCAGCATTTT. The encoded protein is CASSSSGTGGQPQHF.

The gene calls are TRBV5-1 and TRBJ2-5; D might be TRBD1 (6 bases). V was clipped by 5 bases and J by 2 bases, with 13 bases between them. Per germline, CDR1 SGHRS and CDR2 YFSETQ. The CDR3 contains 14 residues. CDR3 in DNA: TGCGCCAGCAGGGCGACAGGTTATCAAGAGACCCAGTACTTC. Translation: CASRATGYQETQYF. The whole variable domain, remainder taken from reference TRBV5-1 and TRBJ2-5, is KAGVTQTPRYLIKTRGQQVTLSCSPISGHRSVSWYQQTPGQGLQFLFEYFSETQRNKGNFPGRFSGRQFSNSRSEMNVSTLELGDSALYLCASRATGYQETQYFGPGTRLLVL.

The rearrangement uses TRBV7-8 and TRBJ2-7; 12 nucleotides align to TRBD2. The CDR3 sequence is 16 residues long. The V segment lost 2 bases and the J segment 5 bases; nucleotides outside the gene matches: 7. The germline CDR1 and CDR2 sequences are SGHVS and FQNEAQ. The CDR3 here is CASSLYSLAGGHEQYF. Here the CDR3 DNA reads TGTGCCAGCAGCTTATATAGTCTAGCGGGGGGGCACGAGCAGTACTTC.

For this clone: The same CDR3 also results from other DNA sequences found in this sample. The chain carries TRBV28 and TRBJ2-5; D possibly corresponds to TRBD1 (5 bases). The CDR3 sequence is 11 residues long. Per germline, CDR1 MDHEN and CDR2 SYDVKM. The V gene lost 4 bases and the J gene lost 5 bases, with 5 bases spanning the gap. The CDR3 DNA is TGTGCCAGCAGTTGGGGCGAGACCCAGTACTTC. Encoded protein: CASSWGETQYF.

J is TRBJ2-2 and V is TRBV7-2, with unresolved D. The CDR3 sequence is 15 residues long. Germline lookup yields CDR1 SGHTA and CDR2 FQGNSA. Trimming cost V 3 bases and J 1 base, with 9 bases left between them. In DNA form, the CDR3 reads TGTGCCAGCAGCTTCGGGCAGTGGAACACCGGGGAGCTGTTTTTT. Translating gives CASSFGQWNTGELFF. The complete variable domain, with remaining parts taken from reference TRBV7-2 and TRBJ2-2, reads GAGVSQSPSNKVTEKGKDVELRCDPISGHTALYWYRQSLGQGLEFLIYFQGNSAPDKSGLPSDRFSAERTGGSVSTLTIQRTQQEDSAVYLCASSFGQWNTGELFFGEGSRLTVL.

This clone was recorded only once. The chain employs TRBV7-8 and TRBJ2-7, with D unclear. CDR3 length equals 12 residues. The V gene's germline CDR1 is SGHVS and CDR2 FQNEAQ. V was shortened by 2 bases and J by 2 bases, with 4 bases between the two germline ends. The CDR3 bases are TGTGCCAGCAGCTTACAGGCCTACGAGCAGTACTTC. Its protein is CASSLQAYEQYF.